The rows below give T cell receptor beta chains drawn from one sample of a study of shared clonotypes between healthy human individuals. Repertoires were generated with immunoSEQ multiplex PCR, while TCRdb's copy carries only in-frame clones and drops some. The top ten hold 0.3% to 0.4% of the sample, which has 2.3 million or so clones, approximately 95% seen once. The source material was naive CD4+ T cells from PBMCs. The receptors shown here come from a man between 18 and 35 years old in good health. Some clones in this sample may be carry-over from other donors' samples. Each CDR3 is given with its conserved first and last residue. The D gene is left open where the match is weak. The size of a clone is reported for some rows only, either as once, few or many, or as a class for expanded clones.

CATTSAGETQYF,TGTGCCACCACGTCGGCGGGGGAGACCCAGTACTTC,-,TRBV10-3,-,TRBJ2-5
CASSTGQGPNIQYF,TGTGCCAGCAGCACCGGACAGGGCCCGAACATTCAGTACTTC,-,TRBV5-8,TRBD1,TRBJ2-4
CASSLSHGQETQYF,TGTGCCAGCAGTTTATCGCACGGACAAGAGACCCAGTACTTC,-,TRBV27,-,TRBJ2-5
CASSLFGASGRTDTQYF,TGTGCCAGCAGCTTATTTGGGGCTAGCGGGAGGACAGATACGCAGTATTTT,once,TRBV11-2,TRBD2,TRBJ2-3
CASSHRLASLYNEQFF,TGTGCCAGCAGCCACCGACTAGCATCCCTTTACAATGAGCAGTTCTTC,-,TRBV14,TRBD2,TRBJ2-1
CASSRGSDTQYF,TGCGCCAGCAGCCGCGGTTCAGATACGCAGTATTTT,-,TRBV5-1,-,TRBJ2-3
CASSIGQTANTEAFF,TGTGCCAGTAGTATAGGGCAGACAGCGAACACTGAAGCTTTCTTT,-,TRBV19,-,TRBJ1-1
CASSLMAPETQYF,TGTGCCAGCAGCTTAATGGCCCCGGAGACCCAGTACTTC,-,TRBV7-2,-,TRBJ2-5
CASSRQGDVNEKLFF,TGTGCCAGCAGCCGACAGGGGGATGTTAATGAAAAACTGTTTTTT,-,TRBV28,TRBD1,TRBJ1-4
CASSQGMREGQIEQFF,TGTGCCAGCAGCCAAGGAATGAGGGAGGGCCAGATTGAGCAGTTCTTC,-,TRBV4-2,TRBD2,TRBJ2-1
CPLPEQYF,TGTCCCCTGCCTGAGCAGTACTTC,-,TRBV28,-,TRBJ2-7
CASSQVRVNRYNYGYTF,TGCGCCAGCAGCCAAGTAAGGGTCAACAGATATAACTATGGCTACACCTTC,-,TRBV4-1,-,TRBJ1-2
CASRTSGSYEQYF,TGTGCCAGCCGGACTAGCGGGAGTTACGAGCAGTACTTC,-,TRBV28,TRBD2,TRBJ2-7